The present TCR beta chain was sequenced within a study of blood T cell repertoires in COVID-19. Study summary: Sites across the United States, Italy and Spain contributed samples from acute and convalescent COVID-19. PBMCs, B-cell-depleted T cells, or T cells provided the cDNA or gDNA that made up the material.

In the original processing: Estimates of nucleated cell counts were drawn from the amplification of reference gene primers. The repertoire was sequenced with immunoSEQ multiplex PCR; TCRdb's copy has only in-frame clones and lacks some. The DNA was the basis for D and trimming; V, J and clone size are from that table. In the table there are under 300,000 clones, roughly 81% of which are singletons. This TCR came from a man aged 45-65 years with acute or convalescent COVID-19. Sequenced input: peripheral blood.

CDR3: CASRSGDRAGGELFF. The CDR3 coding sequence is TGTGCCAGCAGGTCGGGGGACAGGGCTGGCGGGGAGCTGTTTTTT. This chain connects TRBV2 to TRBJ2-2; TRBD1 agrees at 9 bases. Germline trimming cut 6 bases from V and 7 bases from J; bases unmatched to any gene: 9. Germline lookup yields CDR1 SNHLY and CDR2 FYNNEI. The CDR3 loop spans 15 amino acids.